This entry features one T cell receptor beta chain sequence. This sample was included in a study of CD8 T cells in Susac syndrome. RNA totalling about 0.45 to 1 ug underwent reverse transcription with random hexamers. TCRdb passed the immunoSEQ multiplex PCR reads through MiXCR, listing each CDR3 protein once. Here the sample spans 190,000 or so distinct CDR3 sequences, over 90% being singletons. CDR1 MNHEY and CDR2 SMNVEV come from the germline V gene (reference sequence). V was pared by 8 bases and J by 6 bases, with 9 bases of the junction left unmatched. This CDR3 comprises 14 residues. The chain combines TRBV27 with TRBJ2-3; 9 bases align to TRBD1. Sequencing used CD4+ T cells from PBMCs. This receptor was taken from a human donor with multiple sclerosis. The DNA of the CDR3 is TGTGCCAGCCGATTACAGGGGGCCTCGGATACGCAGTATTTT. The encoded protein is CASRLQGASDTQYF.